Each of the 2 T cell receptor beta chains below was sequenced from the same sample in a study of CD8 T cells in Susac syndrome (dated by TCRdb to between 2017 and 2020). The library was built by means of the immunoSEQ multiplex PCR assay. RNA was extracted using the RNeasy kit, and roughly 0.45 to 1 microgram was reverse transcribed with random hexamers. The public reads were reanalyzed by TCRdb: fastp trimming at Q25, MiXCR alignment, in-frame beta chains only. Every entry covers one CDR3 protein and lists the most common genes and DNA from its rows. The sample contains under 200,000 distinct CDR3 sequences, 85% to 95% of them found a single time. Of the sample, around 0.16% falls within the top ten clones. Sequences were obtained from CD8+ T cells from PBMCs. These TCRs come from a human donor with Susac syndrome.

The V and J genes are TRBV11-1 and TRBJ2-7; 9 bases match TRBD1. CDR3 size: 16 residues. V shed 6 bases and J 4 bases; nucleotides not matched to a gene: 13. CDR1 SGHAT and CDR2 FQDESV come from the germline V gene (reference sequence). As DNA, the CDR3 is TGTGCCAGCAGGGTCGGCGCCGGGACAGGGATATACGAGCAGTACTTC. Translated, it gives CASRVGAGTGIYEQYF.

Here the CDR3 DNA reads TGCGCCAGCAGCCAAGACGACAGCTTATACTACGAGCAGTACTTC. Translation: CASSQDDSLYYEQYF. The genes are TRBV4-1 and TRBJ2-7; possible D gene TRBD1, 5 bases. The CDR3 has 15 amino acids. Germline assignment: CDR1 MGHRA and CDR2 YSYEKL. The V end was cut by 0 bases, the J end by 3 bases, with 12 bases between.